This T cell receptor beta chain was documented in a study of shared clonotypes between healthy human individuals. Sequencing used immunoSEQ multiplex PCR; TCRdb keeps in-frame clones, though not all of them. The repertoire holds hundreds of thousands of clones, roughly 96% seen once, with over 0.2% in the top ten. This clone was counted a few times. Its antigen remains unknown. Cells designated naive CD8 were CD45RO-negative and were positively selected for CCR7, with terminally differentiated effector memory CD45RA+ cells excluded. With 2 bases removed from V and 7 bases from J, the gap between germline ends came to 14 bases. CDR3 length: 15 residues. Germline CDR1 is MNHEY and CDR2 is SVGAGI. General observations from the study: Clonotype sharing among donors, it was expected, would be affected by sequencing depth.

The origin of this receptor is a man aged 25 to 40 in good health. The rearrangement uses TRBV6-5 and TRBJ1-4; D may be TRBD1 (5 bases). Material for sequencing was naive CD8+ T cells sorted from blood. The CDR3 sequence is CASSYERRGGEKLFF. CDR3 in DNA: TGTGCCAGCAGTTACGAGAGGAGGGGAGGTGAAAAACTGTTTTTT.